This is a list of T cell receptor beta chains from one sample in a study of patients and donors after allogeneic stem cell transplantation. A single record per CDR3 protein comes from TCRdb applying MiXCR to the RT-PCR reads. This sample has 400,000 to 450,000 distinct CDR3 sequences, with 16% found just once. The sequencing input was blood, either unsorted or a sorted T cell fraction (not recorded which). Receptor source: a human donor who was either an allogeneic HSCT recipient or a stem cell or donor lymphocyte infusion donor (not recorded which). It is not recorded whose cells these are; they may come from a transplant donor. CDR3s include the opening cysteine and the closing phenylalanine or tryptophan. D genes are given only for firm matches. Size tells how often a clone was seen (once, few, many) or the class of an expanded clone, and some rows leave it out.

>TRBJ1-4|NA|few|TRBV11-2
TGTGCCAGCAGCTCCCTCCGTCGGGAAAAACTGTTTTTT
CASSSLRREKLFF
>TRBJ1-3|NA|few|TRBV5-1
TGCGCCAGCAGCTTCCTCGGAACGGAGCTATCCGGAAACACCATATATTTT
CASSFLGTELSGNTIYF
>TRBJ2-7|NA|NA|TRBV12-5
TGTGCTAGTGGTTTGGACCCCCTTAGGGCAGGGGCTTCCTACGAGCAGTACTTC
CASGLDPLRAGASYEQYF
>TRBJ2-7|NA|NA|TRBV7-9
TGTGCCAGCAGCTTAGACAAGCAGTACTTC
CASSLDKQYF
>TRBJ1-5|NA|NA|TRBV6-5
TGTGCCAGCAGTTACACTACAAGGGGCAATCAGCCCCAGCATTTT
CASSYTTRGNQPQHF
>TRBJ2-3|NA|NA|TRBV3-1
TGTGCCAGCAGCCAAGCTGGAGTAGAGTATTTT
CASSQAGVEYF
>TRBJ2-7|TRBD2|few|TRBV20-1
TGCAGTGCTACCGGGACTAGCGGGGGGGCCTGGGTAGACGAGCAGTACTTC
CSATGTSGGAWVDEQYF
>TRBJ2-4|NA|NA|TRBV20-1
TGCAGTGCTAGAATTTCGAGGGGCAAAAACATTCAGTACTTC
CSARISRGKNIQYF
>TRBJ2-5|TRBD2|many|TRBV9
TGTGCCAGCAGCGTAGCGACTAGCGGGGTCCAAGAGACCCAGTACTTC
CASSVATSGVQETQYF
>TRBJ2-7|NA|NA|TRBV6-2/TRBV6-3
TGTGCCAGCAGTTACAGGGGTGTCTACGAGCAGTACTTC
CASSYRGVYEQYF
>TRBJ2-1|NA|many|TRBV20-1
TGCAGTGCTCCGGAGCGGATGTCCTACAATGAGCAGTTCTTC
CSAPERMSYNEQFF
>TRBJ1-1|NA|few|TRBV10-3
TGTGCCATCAGTGAGTCGGGAGGGCGGGAGACTGAAGCTTTCTTT
CAISESGGRETEAFF
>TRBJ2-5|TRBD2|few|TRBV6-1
TGTGCCAGCATCCTAGCGGAACTGGGAGGGACCCAGTACTTC
CASILAELGGTQYF
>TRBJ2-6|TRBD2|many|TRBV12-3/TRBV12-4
TGTGCCAGCAGTTTGGGGAGGGGATCTGGGGCCAACGTCCTGACTTTC
CASSLGRGSGANVLTF
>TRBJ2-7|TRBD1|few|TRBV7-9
TGTGCCAGCAGCAGCGGACAGGGGCCGTTGTTGTACTTC
CASSSGQGPLLYF
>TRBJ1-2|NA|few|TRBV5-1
TGCGCCAGCAGCGACACAGGGAAGGCTACCTATGGCTACACCTTC
CASSDTGKATYGYTF
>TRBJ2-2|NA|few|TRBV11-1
TGTGCCGACCGTGAAGGGCTGAACACCGGGGAGCTGTTTTTT
CADREGLNTGELFF
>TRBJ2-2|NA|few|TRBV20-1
TGCAGTGCCCGGGACACCAACACCGGGGAGCTGTTTTTT
CSARDTNTGELFF
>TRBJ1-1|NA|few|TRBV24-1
TGTGCCGCACTAAGCGGGGCTAACACTGAAGCTTTCTTT
CAALSGANTEAFF
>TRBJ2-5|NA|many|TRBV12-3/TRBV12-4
TGTGCCAGCAGTCCCTCAAGGGTGGCGGGGAAACAAGAGACCCAGTACTTC
CASSPSRVAGKQETQYF
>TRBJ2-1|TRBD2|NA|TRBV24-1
TGTGCCACCAGTGATTTTGGGACTAGCGGGAGTTCTGAGCAGTTCTTC
CATSDFGTSGSSEQFF
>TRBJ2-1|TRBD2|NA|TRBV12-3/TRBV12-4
TGTGCCAGCAGTTTATGGCGGGGGATGGGATACAATGAGCAGTTCTTC
CASSLWRGMGYNEQFF
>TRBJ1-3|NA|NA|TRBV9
TGTGCCAGCAGCGTAGAGGGGACCTCGGGTAACACCATATATTTT
CASSVEGTSGNTIYF
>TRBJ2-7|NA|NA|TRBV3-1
TGTGCCAGCAGCCAAACTCGACATTTCTACGAGCAGTACTTC
CASSQTRHFYEQYF
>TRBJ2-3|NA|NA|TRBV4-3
TGCGCCAGCAGCCAAGGGAGGACGGGGGCCAAGACAGATACGCAGTATTTT
CASSQGRTGAKTDTQYF
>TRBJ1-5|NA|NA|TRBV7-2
TGTGCCAGCAGCCTTTCAACAGATAGCAATCAGCCCCAGCATTTT
CASSLSTDSNQPQHF
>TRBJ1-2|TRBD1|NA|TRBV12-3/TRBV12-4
TGTGCCAGCAGTTTACCGGGGACAGCCGGAGGCTACACCTTC
CASSLPGTAGGYTF
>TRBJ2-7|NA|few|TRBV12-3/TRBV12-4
TGTGCCAGCAGCACGACGGATCTTACCTACGAGCAGTACTTC
CASSTTDLTYEQYF
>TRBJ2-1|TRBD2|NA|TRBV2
TGTGCCAGCAGTGAACTTGGTAGCGGGAGTCATCTCTACAATGAGCAGTTCTTC
CASSELGSGSHLYNEQFF
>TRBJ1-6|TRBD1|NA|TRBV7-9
TGTGCCAGCAGCTCCTACCTGGGACAGGGCGTTGGTTCACCCCTCCACTTT
CASSSYLGQGVGSPLHF
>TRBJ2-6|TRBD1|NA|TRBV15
TGTGCCACCAGCAGAGATCCGACAGGGTCGGGGGCCAACGTCCTGACTTTC
CATSRDPTGSGANVLTF
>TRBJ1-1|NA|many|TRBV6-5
TGTGCCAGCAGGCGGCCGGGCCTTGAAGCTTTCTTT
CASRRPGLEAFF
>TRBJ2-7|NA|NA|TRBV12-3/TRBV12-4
TGTGCCAGCAGAACGACAAGGCGCGAGCAGTACTTC
CASRTTRREQYF
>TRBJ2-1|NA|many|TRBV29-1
TGCAGCGTCCAACAGTCCTACAATGAGCAGTTCTTC
CSVQQSYNEQFF
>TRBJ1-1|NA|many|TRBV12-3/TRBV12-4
TGTGCCAGCAGTCCACCGGCGAGCTCAGCTTTCTTT
CASSPPASSAFF
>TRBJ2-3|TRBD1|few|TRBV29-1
TGCAGCGTTGAGGACAGGGGGAAGGATACGCAGTATTTT
CSVEDRGKDTQYF
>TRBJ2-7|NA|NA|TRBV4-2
TGTGCCAGCAGCCAGACAGGCTTCATCTACGAGCAGTACTTC
CASSQTGFIYEQYF
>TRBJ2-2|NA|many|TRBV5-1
TGCGCCAGCGCTCGGGGGGCGTACACCGGGGAGCTGTTTTTT
CASARGAYTGELFF
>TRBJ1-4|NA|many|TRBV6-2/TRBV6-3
TGTGCCAGCAGAAATGAAAAACTGTTTTTT
CASRNEKLFF
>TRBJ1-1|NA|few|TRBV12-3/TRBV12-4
TGTGCCAGCAGTTCCCGGAAGGAAGCTTTCTTT
CASSSRKEAFF
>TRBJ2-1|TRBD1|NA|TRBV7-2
TGTGCCAGCAGCTTAGTTAGGGGGACAGGAACCTACAATGAGCAGTTCTTC
CASSLVRGTGTYNEQFF
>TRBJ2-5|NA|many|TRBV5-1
TGCGCCAGCAGTAAAGGCTCTCAAGAGACCCAGTACTTC
CASSKGSQETQYF
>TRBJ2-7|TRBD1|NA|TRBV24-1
TGTGCCACCAGTGACCCTACAGGGGAGAAGGCCTACGAGCAGTACTTC
CATSDPTGEKAYEQYF
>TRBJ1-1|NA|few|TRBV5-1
TGCGCCAGCAGCGTGACAGCTAACACTGAAGCTTTCTTT
CASSVTANTEAFF
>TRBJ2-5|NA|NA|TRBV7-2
TGTGCCAGCAGCTTAAGGGGGTTCCAAGAGACCCAGTACTTC
CASSLRGFQETQYF